This TCR beta chain was captured by sequencing in a study of cytomegalovirus exposure and HLA in healthy donors. Trimming took off 4 bases at V and 0 bases at J, with 20 bases between the two ends. Germline CDR1 is SGDLS and CDR2 is YYNGEE. The CDR3 length is 19 residues. Primers included in the PCR were 60 Vbeta and 13 Jbeta primers. The method was immunoSEQ multiplex PCR; TCRdb's version includes in-frame clones alone and lacks a portion of them. The sample records around 130,000 clones, about 81% being singletons. A word on this clone: No antigen is known for it.

General study findings and limits: Presence/absence analyses took donor sequencing depth as roughly uniform.

Sequences were obtained from PBMCs. This chain connects TRBV9 to TRBJ2-6, with D perhaps TRBD2 (6 bases). The sequence derives from a woman aged 40 to 50 in good health and CMV-seropositive. The CDR3 region has the DNA TGTGCCAGCAGCACCTCCCTGGAGCGGGCCTACTCTGGGGCCAACGTCCTGACTTTC. Translated, it gives CASSTSLERAYSGANVLTF.